This TCR beta chain originates from a study of shared clonotypes between healthy human individuals. Sequencing was performed with immunoSEQ multiplex PCR; in TCRdb, only in-frame clones are kept and a portion is missing. The data contain under 1 million clones, about 91% of them singletons. The CDR3 spans 14 residues. The germline V and J ends were trimmed by 6 bases and 2 bases, with 11 bases remaining between them. In germline, CDR1 is MDHEN, CDR2 SYDVKM. Naive CD8 populations comprised CD45RO-negative cells positively selected for CCR7, excluding terminally differentiated effector memory CD45RA+ cells.

This clonotype was obtained from a young man in good health. This sequence joins TRBV28 and TRBJ2-1; D is unclear. Sequencing was carried out using naive CD8+ T cells sorted from blood. The CDR3 nucleotides read TGTGCCAGCAGAGTTATGTCCACCTACAATGAGCAGTTCTTC. Translated: CASRVMSTYNEQFF.